This is a list of T cell receptor beta chains from one sample in a study of T-cell memory formation after mild COVID-19. TCRdb re-analysed the 5' RACE reads in MiXCR, keeping a single row per CDR3 protein. The repertoire holds nearly 110,000 distinct CDR3 sequences, with under 15% as singletons. Input material: PBMCs or a T cell subset sorted from them (not recorded which). The receptors originated from a man aged 18 to 30 who had mild COVID-19 (a few samples of this study predate the infection). Cell type and time point are not known. The CDR3 runs from the conserved cysteine through the conserved F or W. A D gene is named only where the DNA matches it firmly. Size is stated for part of the rows, as once, few or many counts, or as a class when the clone is expanded.

D gene,clone size,J gene,V gene,CDR3 protein,CDR3 DNA
.,many,TRBJ2-1,TRBV5-1,CASSLDGGPYNEQFF,TGCGCCAGCAGCTTGGATGGGGGTCCGTACAATGAGCAGTTCTTC
.,.,TRBJ2-7,TRBV29-1,CSVVPDTSYEEYF,TGCAGCGTTGTCCCGGACACGTCCTACGAGGAGTACTTC
.,few,TRBJ2-1,TRBV5-1,CASSVSGSYNEQFF,TGCGCCAGCAGCGTTAGCGGTTCCTACAATGAGCAGTTCTTC
.,few,TRBJ2-3,TRBV23-1,CASSQSCPDTQYF,TGCGCCAGCAGTCAATCTTGCCCAGATACGCAGTATTTT
.,.,TRBJ1-2,TRBV6-2/TRBV6-3,CASTYPAASYGYTF,TGTGCCAGCACCTACCCAGCAGCTAGCTATGGCTACACCTTC
.,.,TRBJ1-1,TRBV6-5,CASSYSQYYAEAFF,TGTGCCAGCAGTTACTCGCAGTATTACGCTGAAGCTTTCTTT
.,.,TRBJ2-1,TRBV29-1,CSVEASGGYNEQFF,TGCAGCGTTGAAGCGTCGGGCGGATACAATGAGCAGTTCTTC
.,.,TRBJ2-4,TRBV5-1,CASSPPAENIQYF,TGCGCCAGCAGCCCCCCGGCGGAAAACATTCAGTACTTC
.,many,TRBJ2-1,TRBV5-1,CASSLVGDEQFF,TGCGCCAGCAGCTTGGTTGGGGATGAGCAGTTCTTC
TRBD2,few,TRBJ2-5,TRBV5-1,CASSLKAGGQETQYF,TGCGCCAGCAGCTTGAAAGCGGGGGGCCAAGAGACCCAGTACTTC
.,.,TRBJ1-1,TRBV7-9,CASGWVGTEAFF,TGTGCCAGCGGTTGGGTCGGGACTGAAGCTTTCTTT
TRBD2,many,TRBJ2-7,TRBV29-1,CSVYGLADYEQYF,TGCAGCGTTTACGGGCTAGCGGACTACGAGCAGTACTTC
.,.,TRBJ1-2,TRBV12-3/TRBV12-4,CASRTENYGYTF,TGTGCCAGCAGGACAGAGAACTATGGCTACACCTTC
TRBD2,.,TRBJ2-3,TRBV2,CALPPGTSGGDAASTDTQYF,TGTGCCCTGCCGCCCGGGACTAGCGGGGGGGATGCTGCTAGCACAGATACGCAGTATTTT
.,.,TRBJ2-5,TRBV29-1,CSVEWTGQETQYF,TGCAGCGTTGAGTGGACCGGTCAAGAGACCCAGTACTTC
.,many,TRBJ1-1,TRBV5-4,CASRRIGGQKNTEAFF,TGTGCCAGCAGGCGCATAGGGGGACAAAAGAACACTGAAGCTTTCTTT
.,.,TRBJ2-3,TRBV30,CAWSYTDTQYF,TGTGCCTGGAGTTACACAGATACGCAGTATTTT
TRBD1,.,TRBJ2-5,TRBV2,CASSEVIQGTGETQYF,TGTGCCAGCAGTGAAGTTATACAGGGGACCGGAGAGACCCAGTACTTC
.,.,TRBJ2-3,TRBV7-6,CASSSRWADTQYF,TGTGCCAGCAGCTCGCGGTGGGCAGATACGCAGTATTTT
.,few,TRBJ2-5,TRBV4-1,CASSVRFQGAQETQYF,TGCGCCAGCAGTGTTCGCTTCCAGGGAGCCCAAGAGACCCAGTACTTC
TRBD2,many,TRBJ2-2,TRBV6-4,CASSDTSGGTGELFF,TGTGCCAGCAGTGACACTAGCGGGGGCACCGGGGAGCTGTTTTTT
TRBD1,.,TRBJ1-5,TRBV7-6,CASSPGQGYQPQHF,TGTGCCAGCAGCCCCGGACAGGGCTATCAGCCCCAGCATTTT
TRBD2,many,TRBJ2-1,TRBV14,CASSLGLVEQFF,TGTGCCAGCAGCTTGGGACTAGTTGAGCAGTTCTTC
.,.,TRBJ2-1,TRBV29-1,CSVEGFGVYNKQFF,TGCAGCGTTGAGGGGTTCGGCGTCTACAATAAGCAGTTCTTC
TRBD1,.,TRBJ1-1,TRBV4-2,CASSPGETGGLNTEAFF,TGTGCCAGCAGCCCTGGGGAGACAGGGGGCCTTAACACTGAAGCTTTCTTT
TRBD2,.,TRBJ2-5,TRBV10-3,CAISEGSGARETQYF,TGTGCCATCAGTGAAGGTAGCGGGGCCCGGGAGACCCAGTACTTC